This T cell receptor (beta chain) emerged from a study of T cells expressing NK-cell markers. The wider study: Sorted CD3+CD56+NKG2C+, CD3+CD56+NKG2C- and CD3+CD56-NKG2C+ T cells supplied TCR beta repertoires.

The CDR3 contains 13 residues. TCRdb re-analyzed the 5' RACE reads; it lists each CDR3 protein once, without DNA. The sample includes roughly 350,000 distinct CDR3 sequences. The gene calls are TRBV12-3 or TRBV12-4 and TRBJ2-7; TCRdb calls TRBD1, which cannot be checked without DNA. The receptor's source is a man aged 18 to 69 in good health. Sequencing was carried out using blood T cells: a sorted CD56 or NKG2C T cell subset, CD4+ or CD8+ T cells, or bulk PBMC T cells (not recorded which). This CDR3 is CASQVTGSGEQYF.